This record covers a single T cell receptor beta chain. Its antigen remains unknown. This entry is derived from a study of PD-L1 blockade in urothelial cancer. Study context: Individuals in the cohort had been given 0 to 3 earlier chemotherapy regimens. Blood was tested 3 weeks (second dose) and 6 weeks into treatment. T cells were recovered from blood samples at a median of around 140,000.

Time point reported: pretreatment peripheral blood. There are 14 residues in the CDR3. Germline CDR1 is MNHNY and CDR2 is SVGAGI (reference sequence). After removal of 6 bases from V and 2 bases from J, the junction contained 6 bases not matched to a gene. Assay: immunoSEQ multiplex PCR; the TCRdb copy retains only in-frame clones and omits some. The data hold tens of thousands of clones, with about 90% observed a single time. General study points: More expansion of tumor-associated blood clones, seen at 3 weeks, marked durable-benefit patients.

The material was PBMCs, obtained around atezolizumab (anti-PD-L1) treatment. This clonotype was obtained from an older man with urothelial cancer. This chain connects TRBV6-6 to TRBJ2-7; 8 nucleotides line up with TRBD1. CDR3 residues: CASRTGGSPYEQYF. The CDR3 region has the DNA TGTGCCAGCAGAACAGGGGGGTCCCCCTACGAGCAGTACTTC.